This T cell receptor beta chain comes out of a study of T cell repertoires in cytomegalovirus infection. Whole-study context: Used in the study were CMV epitopes, some recently identified and HLA-C-restricted, others well-studied and HLA-B-restricted. Indicated by public TCR beta signatures were CMV infection and matching HLA type.

The CDR3 spans 15 residues. The V gene's germline CDR1 is SGHNT and CDR2 YYREEE (reference sequence). V was pared by 3 bases and J by 4 bases, with 9 bases of the junction left unmatched. TCRdb itself ran the reads through MiXCR, one entry per CDR3 protein. The repertoire holds about 830,000 distinct CDR3 sequences, with roughly 33% as singletons. Note on this clonotype: Its antigen remains unknown.

Regarding the study as a whole: CMV-specific HLA-C-restricted TCR beta clonotypes dominated the ex vivo response.

The source material was cultured CD8+ T cells from PBMCs, sampled from culture after CMV antigen stimulation. The receptor was isolated from a human donor in good health (CMV status not recorded). Some clones in this sample may be carry-over from other donors' samples. The rearrangement joins TRBV5-4 to TRBJ2-5; 7 positions agree with TRBD2. The CDR3 DNA reads TGTGCCAGCAGCTCATGGCCGGGGGAGGGAGAGACCCAGTACTTC. It codes for CASSSWPGEGETQYF.